This is a list of T cell receptor beta chains from one sample in a study of T cell responses to AZD1222 COVID-19 vaccine. Sequencing used immunoSEQ multiplex PCR; TCRdb keeps in-frame clones, though not all of them. The sample yields some 150,000 clones, roughly 90% seen once. Sequences were derived from peripheral blood, sampled on day 0 of AZD1222 vaccination. The receptors here all came from an adult in good health. Each CDR3 is given with its conserved first and last residue. A D gene is named only where the DNA matches it firmly. Clone size is stated in some rows and not others, as once, few, many or a class when expanded.

>12|TRBV5-1|TRBJ1-1|-|-
CASSLRDTEAFF
TGCGCCAGCAGCTTAAGGGACACTGAAGCTTTCTTT
>15|TRBV7-9|TRBJ2-7|-|once
CASSSGGQGSYEQYF
TGTGCCAGCAGCTCAGGGGGGCAGGGATCCTACGAGCAGTACTTC
>14|TRBV10-3|TRBJ2-7|-|-
CAAMDLGSSYEQYF
TGTGCCGCTATGGATCTAGGGAGCTCCTACGAGCAGTACTTC
>17|TRBV14|TRBJ2-1|TRBD2|-
CASSQVRLAGGYNEQFF
TGTGCCAGCAGCCAAGTCCGATTGGCGGGAGGGTACAATGAGCAGTTCTTC
>13|TRBV19|TRBJ2-7|-|-
CASSIGSINEQYF
TGTGCCAGTAGTATTGGTAGCATCAACGAGCAGTACTTC
>12|TRBV6-5|TRBJ1-2|-|-
CASSNSGGGYTF
TGTGCCAGCAGTAACTCGGGGGGTGGCTACACCTTC
>16|TRBV7-8|TRBJ2-2|TRBD2|-
CASSSSYSGSAGELFF
TGTGCCAGCAGCTCGAGCTACAGCGGGAGCGCCGGGGAGCTGTTTTTT
>20|TRBV15|TRBJ2-2|TRBD2|-
CATSRGTWTSGRENTGELFF
TGTGCCACCAGCAGAGGGACCTGGACTAGCGGGAGGGAAAACACCGGGGAGCTGTTTTTT
>13|TRBV6-5|TRBJ1-4|-|-
CASTAQLNEKLFF
TGTGCCAGCACCGCACAGCTTAATGAAAAACTGTTTTTT
>12|TRBV2|TRBJ1-2|-|-
CASTEGNYGYTF
TGTGCCAGCACTGAGGGAAACTATGGCTACACCTTC
>16|TRBV4-2|TRBJ2-5|TRBD2|-
CASSPYSGGGLETQYF
TGTGCCAGCAGCCCCTATAGCGGGGGCGGGCTGGAGACCCAGTACTTC
>20|TRBV28|TRBJ2-7|TRBD2|-
CASSTYGTSGRDLSSYEQYF
TGTGCCAGCAGTACCTATGGGACTAGCGGGAGAGACCTTAGCTCCTACGAGCAGTACTTC
>13|TRBV7-9|TRBJ2-1|-|-
CASSFRQTNEQFF
TGTGCCAGCAGCTTTAGACAGACTAATGAGCAGTTCTTC
>13|TRBV13|TRBJ2-7|TRBD2|once
CASSKSGGYEQYF
TGTGCCAGCAGCAAAAGCGGGGGCTACGAGCAGTACTTC
>16|TRBV7-2|TRBJ2-1|TRBD2|-
CASSLGRTSGINEQFF
TGTGCCAGCAGCTTAGGACGGACTAGCGGGATTAATGAGCAGTTCTTC
>16|TRBV21-1|TRBJ2-7|-|-
CASSRTAGQGSYKQYF
TGTGCCAGCAGTCGAACCGCGGGACAGGGTTCGTATAAGCAGTACTTC
>11|TRBV20-1|TRBJ1-5|-|-
CSARAAQPQHF
TGCAGTGCTAGAGCAGCCCAGCCCCAGCATTTT
>16|TRBV7-9|TRBJ1-2|TRBD1|-
CASSLAGGGGSYGYTF
TGTGCCAGCAGCTTAGCAGGGGGCGGGGGCTCCTATGGCTACACCTTC
>14|TRBV9|TRBJ2-7|-|few
CASSVNGEDYEQYF
TGTGCCAGCAGCGTAAATGGGGAAGACTACGAGCAGTACTTC
>15|TRBV7-8|TRBJ2-7|-|-
CASSSSWTHSYEQYF
TGTGCCAGCAGCTCCTCTTGGACACACTCCTACGAGCAGTACTTC
>13|TRBV12-3/TRBV12-4|TRBJ1-1|TRBD1|-
CASITRTGTEAFF
TGTGCCAGCATCACCAGGACAGGGACTGAAGCTTTCTTT
>16|TRBV11-1|TRBJ2-4|TRBD1|-
CASSLQGALAKNIQYF
TGTGCCAGCAGCCTACAGGGGGCACTGGCCAAAAACATTCAGTACTTC
>14|TRBV5-1|TRBJ2-7|-|-
CASSLGPQRDEQYF
TGCGCCAGCAGCTTGGGACCCCAGCGAGACGAGCAGTACTTC
>14|TRBV5-4|TRBJ2-2|-|-
CASRRDWNTGELFF
TGTGCCAGCAGGCGGGATTGGAACACCGGGGAGCTGTTTTTT
>15|TRBV7-2|TRBJ2-1|TRBD2|once
CASSLELAGGNEQFF
TGTGCCAGCAGCTTAGAGCTAGCGGGAGGGAATGAGCAGTTCTTC
>16|TRBV19|TRBJ2-1|TRBD2|once
CASRPPLAGGNNEQFF
TGTGCCAGTAGGCCCCCACTAGCGGGGGGAAACAATGAGCAGTTCTTC
>15|TRBV4-2|TRBJ2-7|-|-
CASSQDLGMAYEQYF
TGTGCCAGCAGCCAAGATTTAGGGATGGCCTACGAGCAGTACTTC
>14|TRBV7-9|TRBJ1-2|TRBD1|-
CASSGQGSSHGYTF
TGTGCCAGCAGCGGACAGGGGAGTTCCCATGGCTACACCTTC